Presented here are 23 T cell receptor beta chains from one specimen sequenced in a study of cytomegalovirus exposure and HLA in healthy donors. Primers for the PCR totalled 60 Vbeta and 13 Jbeta. Clones were read by immunoSEQ multiplex PCR, and TCRdb kept only the in-frame ones, dropping some. The top ten clones hold around 3.5% of a sample with roughly 120,000 clones, around three quarters of them seen once. Sequences were obtained from PBMCs. Receptors were obtained from a human donor in good health.

This clone appeared a few times. Here the CDR3 reads CASNGEISNQPQHF. Here the CDR3 DNA reads TGTGCCAGCAATGGGGAGATTAGCAATCAGCCCCAGCATTTT. The rearrangement joins TRBV6-6 to TRBJ1-5; unclear D gene. Per germline, CDR1 MNHNY and CDR2 SVGAGI (reference sequence). The V end lost 7 bases, the J end lost 0 bases, and 10 bases lay between the germline ends. The CDR3 is made up of 14 amino acids.

The V call is TRBV25-1, the J call TRBJ2-3; D gene unclear. CDR1 MGHDK and CDR2 SYGVNS come from the germline V gene. The CDR3 length is 13 residues. V was pared by 3 bases and J by 5 bases, with 9 bases between. CDR3 nucleotides: TGTGCCAGCAGTGAGAGTCTTGTAGATACGCAGTATTTT. Translation gives CASSESLVDTQYF.

The V gene is TRBV5-1, the J gene TRBJ2-3, with a weak D call TRBD1 (6 bases). V shed 0 bases and J shed 5 bases, with 10 bases lying between them. The CDR3 is 14 amino acids. Germline CDR1 SGHRS, CDR2 YFSETQ. The CDR3 spells CASSLGEQGDTQYF. The CDR3 DNA reads as TGCGCCAGCAGCTTGGGGGAACAGGGAGATACGCAGTATTTT.

CDR3 nucleotides: TGTGCCAGCAGCTTATTCCTAGCGGGAGCATACTACGAGCAGTACTTC. It is translated as CASSLFLAGAYYEQYF. V gene TRBV11-2 combines with J gene TRBJ2-7; 10 positions match TRBD2. The CDR3 is 16 amino acids. Looked up from germline, CDR1 is SGHAT and CDR2 is FQNNGV. J lost 3 bases, V lost 2 bases, and 7 bases had no gene match. Together with reference TRBV11-2 and TRBJ2-7, the CDR3 gives the full variable domain: EAGVAQSPRYKIIEKRQSVAFWCNPISGHATLYWYQQILGQGPKLLIQFQNNGVVDDSQLPKDRFSAERLKGVDSTLKIQPAKLEDSAVYLCASSLFLAGAYYEQYFGPGTRLTVT.

This chain connects TRBV18 to TRBJ2-1; maybe TRBD2 (6 bases). CDR1 is KGHSH and CDR2 is LQKENI in the germline V gene. Trimming pared 3 bases from V and 7 bases from J, leaving 19 bases between. This CDR3 spans 16 amino acids. The CDR3 nucleotides are TGTGCCAGCTCACCCGCAGCGGGCCACTCCCCTAATGAGCAGTTCTTC. Translation: CASSPAAGHSPNEQFF.

This chain links TRBV7-6 with TRBJ2-1, with 12 bases aligning to TRBD2. The germline V gene encodes CDR1 SGHVS and CDR2 FNYEAQ. With 4 bases clipped from V and 4 bases from J, the junction kept 2 bases outside the gene matches. The CDR3 sequence is 15 residues long. CDR3 sequence reads: CASSSSGRGYNEQFF. The CDR3, as DNA: TGTGCCAGCAGCTCTAGCGGGAGGGGGTACAATGAGCAGTTCTTC.

The gene calls are TRBV10-2 and TRBJ1-2; 10 bases match TRBD1. Germline CDR1 and CDR2: WSHSY and SAAADI. This CDR3 is 14 amino acids long. V was clipped by 6 bases and J by 4 bases; unmatched bases: 5. CDR3 residues: CASSPGQGVYGYTF. The DNA of the CDR3 is TGCGCCAGCAGCCCCGGACAGGGGGTCTATGGCTACACCTTC.

This chain connects TRBV4-2 to TRBJ1-6; 9 bases line up with TRBD1. V was pared by 3 bases and J by 14 bases, with 14 bases of the junction left unmatched. This CDR3 contains 16 residues. CDR1 is LGHNA, CDR2 YNFKEQ, per germline. The CDR3 is CASSQGTGPPYSALHF. The CDR3 coding sequence is TGTGCCAGCAGCCAGGGGACAGGGCCGCCTTATTCGGCCCTCCACTTT.

A single count supports this clone. The rearrangement joins TRBV11-2 to TRBJ2-7; D not certain. Germline CDR1 and CDR2: SGHAT and FQNNGV. The CDR3 contains 14 residues. V was pared by 5 bases and J by 4 bases, with 15 bases between. CDR3 DNA: TGTGCCAGCAGCCCTAGTTGGCCTGATTACGAGCAGTACTTC. Amino acid sequence: CASSPSWPDYEQYF.

The chain joins TRBV29-1 to TRBJ1-1, with D perhaps TRBD1 (6 bases). Germline CDR1 reads SQVTM; CDR2 reads ANQGSEA. The CDR3 totals 13 residues. Trimming shortened V by 7 bases and J by 1 base, and 13 bases separated the two germline ends. CDR3 nucleotides: TGCAGCGGAGTTCGGACAGAGAACACTGAAGCTTTCTTT. Protein product: CSGVRTENTEAFF.

This chain connects TRBV27 to TRBJ1-2; the match to TRBD1 covers 8 bases. The CDR3 runs to 14 residues. Looked up from germline, CDR1 is MNHEY and CDR2 is SMNVEV (reference sequence). The V segment lost 7 bases and the J segment 4 bases; nucleotides outside the gene matches: 8. The CDR3 coding sequence is TGTGCCAGCACCCCACTAGGGACAGGCTATGGCTACACCTTC. Translating it yields CASTPLGTGYGYTF.

This rearrangement joins TRBV7-8 to TRBJ1-2; D gene uncertain. CDR1 and CDR2 from the germline V gene are SGHVS and FQNEAQ. The CDR3 is 14 residues long. V lost 5 bases to trimming and J lost 5 bases, with 15 bases between them. CDR3 in DNA: TGTGCCAGCAGCCCCCAGTCCACAGATTATGGCTACACCTTC. Its translation is CASSPQSTDYGYTF.

The chain carries TRBV2 and TRBJ1-1, with a possible D match to TRBD1 (5 bases). CDR3 length: 14 residues. V was pared by 5 bases and J by 0 bases, with 10 bases between. Germline assignment: CDR1 SNHLY and CDR2 FYNNEI. CDR3 DNA: TGTGCCAGCAGTTCCCGACAGATGAACACTGAAGCTTTCTTT. As protein: CASSSRQMNTEAFF.

J is TRBJ2-5 and V is TRBV7-9, with D possibly TRBD2 on 5 matching bases. The germline V gene encodes CDR1 SEHNR and CDR2 FQNEAQ (reference sequence). The CDR3 has 14 amino acids. Trimming cost V 1 base and J 5 bases, with 11 bases left between them. The CDR3 DNA follows: TGTGCCAGCAGCTTAGGAGGGAGAATGGAGACCCAGTACTTC. Its translation: CASSLGGRMETQYF.

With respect to this clone: The sample has other DNA sequences that encode this CDR3 too. J is TRBJ2-1 and V is TRBV5-4, with TRBD2 matching over 9 bases. The CDR3 spans 15 residues. J was trimmed by 1 base and V by 5 bases; bases with no gene match: 4. Germline values: CDR1 SGHNT, CDR2 YYREEE (reference sequence). CDR3 DNA: TGTGCCAGCAGTTTGACTAGCGGTTCCTACAATGAGCAGTTCTTC. Amino acids: CASSLTSGSYNEQFF.

The genes are TRBV6-1 and TRBJ1-1; TRBD1 is a possible D gene (5 bases). V lost 3 bases and J 4 bases, leaving 12 bases between the germline ends. Germline CDR1 and CDR2: MNHNS and SASEGT. The CDR3 totals 14 residues. As DNA, the CDR3 is TGTGCCAGCAGTGACGGGGGGGTGAGCACTGAAGCTTTCTTT. As protein: CASSDGGVSTEAFF.

This clone was picked up one time. The chain is built from TRBV7-8 and TRBJ2-1; D perhaps matches TRBD1 (5 bases). Germline V gene sequence: CDR1 SGHVS, CDR2 FQNEAQ. The CDR3 is 15 residues long. V lost 1 base, J lost 0 bases, and 7 bases lay in between. The CDR3 here is CASSLGDSSYNEQFF. The CDR3 nucleotides read TGTGCCAGCAGCTTAGGAGACAGCTCCTACAATGAGCAGTTCTTC.

The chain has TRBV5-1 and TRBJ2-5, with TRBD1 matching over 8 bases. The J call may be faulty, since TRBJ2-7 better matches the DNA end. Germline V gives CDR1 SGHRS, CDR2 YFSETQ. This CDR3 contains 14 residues. CDR3 nucleotide sequence: TGCGCCAGCAGCTTGGCGGGACAGGTCTACGAGCAGTACTTC. Protein: CASSLAGQVYEQYF.

The V call is TRBV13, the J call TRBJ1-1; D may be TRBD1 (5 bases). The CDR3 length is 15 residues. Germline V CDR1 and CDR2: PRHDT, FYEKMQ (reference sequence). Trimming shortened V by 4 bases and J by 5 bases, and 17 bases separated the two germline ends. CDR3: CASSSPRDGRTEAFF. The CDR3 DNA reads TGTGCCAGCAGCTCGCCGCGGGACGGGAGGACTGAAGCTTTCTTT. Based on the CDR3 plus reference TRBV13 and TRBJ1-1, the full variable domain is AAGVIQSPRHLIKEKRETATLKCYPIPRHDTVYWYQQGPGQDPQFLISFYEKMQSDKGSIPDRFSAQQFSDYHSELNMSSLELGDSALYFCASSSPRDGRTEAFFGQGTRLTVV.

This clone showed up just once. The CDR3 DNA is TGTGCCAGCAGCTCCACTACGGGGGACAGGGGGGAGGAGACCCAGTACTTC. Amino acid sequence: CASSSTTGDRGEETQYF. The V gene is TRBV21-1, the J gene TRBJ2-5; the table's TRBD1 call for D was not verified on the DNA. TRBV21-1 is reported as a pseudogene. The CDR3 covers 17 residues.

The chain joins TRBV6-4 to TRBJ2-3; 10 bases align to TRBD2. Trimming at V came to 4 bases and at J to 2 bases, leaving 6 bases not matched to a gene. From germline, CDR1 is MRHNA and CDR2 SNTAGT. There are 16 residues in the CDR3. The CDR3 spells CASSATGTSATDTQYF. The CDR3 DNA sequence: TGTGCCAGCAGTGCCACCGGGACTAGCGCCACAGATACGCAGTATTTT.

V is TRBV28 and J is TRBJ2-4; 9 bases are shared with TRBD2. V lost 7 bases and J lost 4; bases outside the gene matches: 20. The CDR3 extends over 19 amino acids. Germline V gene data show CDR1 as MDHEN and CDR2 as SYDVKM. The CDR3 protein is CASTPSGLAGPDGKNIQYF. The CDR3 DNA reads as TGTGCCAGCACCCCATCGGGGCTAGCGGGGCCAGACGGAAAAAACATTCAGTACTTC. The full variable domain, its missing parts supplied by reference TRBV28 and TRBJ2-4, is DVKVTQSSRYLVKRTGEKVFLECVQDMDHENMFWYRQDPGLGLRLIYFSYDVKMKEKGDIPEGYSVSREKKERFSLILESASTNQTSMYLCASTPSGLAGPDGKNIQYFGAGTRLSVL.

The CDR3: CASSYSSAGVGQYF. The CDR3 bases are TGTGCCAGCAGTTACTCCTCGGCGGGGGTAGGGCAGTACTTC. The rearrangement joins TRBV6-5 to TRBJ2-7, with TRBD2 matching 7 bases. Germline trimming cut 0 bases from V and 9 bases from J; bases unmatched to any gene: 8. The germline CDR1 and CDR2 sequences are MNHEY and SVGAGI. CDR3 length: 14 residues.